This T cell receptor beta chain came from a study of T cells in localized non-small cell lung cancer. Points from the study as a whole: It was uninvolved adjacent lung that showed the highest T cell clonality, exceeding tumor. Prolonged overall survival went with higher T cell density in the blood.

Sequenced by immunoSEQ multiplex PCR; TCRdb stores in-frame clones only, minus some. The table lists about 53,000 clones, over 70% of them singletons, with approximately 18% in the top ten. This CDR3 region has 15 residues. Trimming at V came to 4 bases and at J to 3 bases, leaving 4 bases not matched to a gene. Germline loops: CDR1 MGHDK, CDR2 SYGVNS. About this clone itself: The antigen remains unidentified.

The sample here was peripheral blood mononuclear cells, taken before any cancer treatment. The TCR sequence derives from a man aged 40 to 69 with stage III lung adenocarcinoma. The chain is built from TRBV25-1 and TRBJ1-4; the match to TRBD1 covers 8 bases. CDR3 in amino acids: CASSVGTGPNEKLFF. CDR3 DNA: TGTGCCAGCAGTGTTGGGACAGGACCTAATGAAAAACTGTTTTTT.